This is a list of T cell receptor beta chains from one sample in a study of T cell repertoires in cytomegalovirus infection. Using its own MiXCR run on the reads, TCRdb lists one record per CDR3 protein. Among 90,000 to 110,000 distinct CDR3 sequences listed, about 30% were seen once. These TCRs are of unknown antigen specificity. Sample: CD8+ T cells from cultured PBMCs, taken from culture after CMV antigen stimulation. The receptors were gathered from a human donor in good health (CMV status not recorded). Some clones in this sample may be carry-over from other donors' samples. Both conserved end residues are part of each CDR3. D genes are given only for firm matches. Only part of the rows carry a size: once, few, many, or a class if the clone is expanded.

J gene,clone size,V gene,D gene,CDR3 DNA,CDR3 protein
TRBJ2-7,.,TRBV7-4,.,TGTGCCAGCAGCCGGGTCCTCTCCTACGAGCAGTACTTC,CASSRVLSYEQYF
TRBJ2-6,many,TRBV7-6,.,TGTGCCAGCAGCTTAGGGACTGGGCGAAGCTCTGGGGCCAACGTCCTGACTTTC,CASSLGTGRSSGANVLTF
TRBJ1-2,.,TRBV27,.,TGTGCCAGCACCCCCTCCCCACCCGATGGCTACACCTTC,CASTPSPPDGYTF
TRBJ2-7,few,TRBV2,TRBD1,TGTGCCAGCGAAGCCGGGACAGGGACCTACGAGCAGTACTTC,CASEAGTGTYEQYF
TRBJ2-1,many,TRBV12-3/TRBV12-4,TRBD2,TGTGCCAGCAGTTTAAGTCTAGCGGGGTCCGCCGGGCATGAGCAGTTCTTC,CASSLSLAGSAGHEQFF
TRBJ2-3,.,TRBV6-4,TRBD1,TGTGCCAGCAGCGAGGGGCCGCTGGACAGGGTTGGGGATACGCAGTATTTT,CASSEGPLDRVGDTQYF
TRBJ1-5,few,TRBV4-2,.,TGTGCCAGCAGCAAGAATCAGCCCCAGCATTTT,CASSKNQPQHF
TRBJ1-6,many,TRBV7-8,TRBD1,TGTGCCAGCAGCCGGACAGGGGATTCACCCCTCCACTTT,CASSRTGDSPLHF
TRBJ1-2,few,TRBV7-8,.,TGTGCCAGCAGCTCCAGGTTGGGGGGTGCTACTAACTATGGCTACACCTTC,CASSSRLGGATNYGYTF
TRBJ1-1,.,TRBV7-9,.,TGTGCCAGCAGCGCGCGTTCGGGGGGGCCGGTTCTGATGAACACTGAAGCTTTCTTT,CASSARSGGPVLMNTEAFF
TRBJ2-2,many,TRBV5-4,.,TGTGCCAGCAGCCAACTCGCAGAGAACACCGGGGAGCTGTTTTTT,CASSQLAENTGELFF
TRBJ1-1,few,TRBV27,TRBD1,TGTGCCAGCAGTGGGACAGCTGAAGCTTTCTTT,CASSGTAEAFF
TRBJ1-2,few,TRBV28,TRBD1,TGTGCCAGCAGTGCCGACAGGGACTATGGCTACACCTTC,CASSADRDYGYTF
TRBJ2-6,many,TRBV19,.,TGTGCCAGTAGTGCACACTCTGGGGCCAACGTCCTGACTTTC,CASSAHSGANVLTF
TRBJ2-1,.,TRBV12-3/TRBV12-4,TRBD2,TGTGCCAGCAGTCAAGGGACTAGCGGGGGGAGTGAGCAGTTCTTC,CASSQGTSGGSEQFF
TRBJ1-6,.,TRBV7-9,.,TGTGCCAGCAGCCCTACCACGGGGGTTACTGCACCCCTCCACTTT,CASSPTTGVTAPLHF
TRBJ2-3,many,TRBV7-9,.,TGTGCCAGCAGCTTAGCGCCATTGGGCACAGATACGCAGTATTTT,CASSLAPLGTDTQYF
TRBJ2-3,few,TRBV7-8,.,TGTGCCAGCAGCTTATGGGGGTCGGGAATAAACACAGATACGCAGTATTTT,CASSLWGSGINTDTQYF
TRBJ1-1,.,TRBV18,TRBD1,TGTGCCAGCTCAAGAGGTGGGACAGACACTGAAGCTTTCTTT,CASSRGGTDTEAFF
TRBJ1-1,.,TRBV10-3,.,TGTGCCATCCGAGACATGAACACTGAAGCTTTCTTT,CAIRDMNTEAFF
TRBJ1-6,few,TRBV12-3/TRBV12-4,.,TGTGCCAGCAGTTTAAGGGCGGGACTTTCACCCCTCCACTTT,CASSLRAGLSPLHF
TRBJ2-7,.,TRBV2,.,TGTGCCAGCAGTGAAGGGCCAGGCCTAACCTACGAGCAGTACTTC,CASSEGPGLTYEQYF
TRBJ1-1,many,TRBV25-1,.,TGTGCCAGCAGTGATCTAATAACATCTGAAGCTTTCTTT,CASSDLITSEAFF
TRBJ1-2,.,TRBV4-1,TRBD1,TGCGCCAGCAGCCAAGGCGAGACAGGGGATTGGAATGGCTACACCTTC,CASSQGETGDWNGYTF
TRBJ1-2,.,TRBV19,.,TGTGCCTGCTGGACACCAAGCTATGGCTACACCTTC,CACWTPSYGYTF
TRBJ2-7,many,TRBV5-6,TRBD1,TGTGCCAGCAGCTTGGAATGGACAGGGTCCTACGAGCAGTACTTC,CASSLEWTGSYEQYF
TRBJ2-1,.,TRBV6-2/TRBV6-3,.,TGTGCCAGCAGTTACCTGCGGTACGGCTACAATGAGCAGTTCTTC,CASSYLRYGYNEQFF
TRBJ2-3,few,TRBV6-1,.,TGTGCCAGCCGGGACCCTAGCATTCCAGATACGCAGTATTTT,CASRDPSIPDTQYF
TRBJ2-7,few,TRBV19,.,TGTGCCAGTAGTATCTCCCTTGACTCGTACGAGCAGTACTTC,CASSISLDSYEQYF
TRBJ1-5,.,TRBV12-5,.,TGTGCTAGTGGTTTGGGTGTCAATCAGCCCCAGCATTTT,CASGLGVNQPQHF
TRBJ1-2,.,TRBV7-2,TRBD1,TGTGCCAGCAACCCCAGGGGGACTAACTATGGCTACACCTTC,CASNPRGTNYGYTF
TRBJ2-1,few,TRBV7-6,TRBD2,TGTGCCAGCAGCTTTCGCCTAGCGGGGGGGCACAATGAGCAGTTCTTC,CASSFRLAGGHNEQFF
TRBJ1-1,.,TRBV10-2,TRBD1,TGCGCCAGCAGTGAGTCCCGCCGTGGGACAGGCTTTTCGGACACTGAAGCTTTCTTT,CASSESRRGTGFSDTEAFF
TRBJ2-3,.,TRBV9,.,TGTGCCAGCAGCGGCAGTACGCAGTATTTT,CASSGSTQYF
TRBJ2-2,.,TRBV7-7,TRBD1,TGTGCCAGCAGCTCACGGGACAGGCCCGGGGAGCTGTTTTTT,CASSSRDRPGELFF
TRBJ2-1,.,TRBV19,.,TGTGCCAGTAGTCCCTTGGGGGGGGGCGCAGACAATGAGCAGTTCTTC,CASSPLGGGADNEQFF
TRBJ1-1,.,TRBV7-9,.,TGTGCCAGCGCGGCGGCTTTAGGATCTGAAGCTTTCTTT,CASAAALGSEAFF
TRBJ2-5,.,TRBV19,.,TGTGCCAGTAGTCCGGGGCTGGTGGAGACCCAGTACTTC,CASSPGLVETQYF
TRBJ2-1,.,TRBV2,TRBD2,TGTGCCAGCAGTGAAAGCGGGGGGGACAATGAGCAGTTCTTC,CASSESGGDNEQFF
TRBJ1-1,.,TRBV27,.,TGTGCCAGCAGCCGCGGCATGGAGGGGAACACTGAAGCTTTCTTT,CASSRGMEGNTEAFF
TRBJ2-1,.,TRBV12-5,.,TGTGCTAGTGGCCCTGGGGGGACCGGGACCCCGATCGGCGAGCAGTTCTTC,CASGPGGTGTPIGEQFF
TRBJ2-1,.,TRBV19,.,TGTGCCAGTAGTATCTCGGGACGGGGAAACAATGAGCAGTTCTTC,CASSISGRGNNEQFF
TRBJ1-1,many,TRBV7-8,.,TGTGCCAGCAGCTTAGCCCAGGAGAACACTGAAGCTTTCTTT,CASSLAQENTEAFF
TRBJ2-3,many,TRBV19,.,TGTGCCAGTACCCCACCAAGCACAGATACGCAGTATTTT,CASTPPSTDTQYF
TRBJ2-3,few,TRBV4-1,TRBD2,TGCGCCAGCAGCCTACGACTAGCGGGGGCCACAGATACGCAGTATTTT,CASSLRLAGATDTQYF
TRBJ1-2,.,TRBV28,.,TGTGCCAGCAGTTCGTGGGGAATGGGCAATGGCTACACCTTC,CASSSWGMGNGYTF
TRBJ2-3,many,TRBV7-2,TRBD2,TGTGCCAGCAGCTTAGTGGCTAGCGGGGCCACAGATACGCAGTATTTT,CASSLVASGATDTQYF
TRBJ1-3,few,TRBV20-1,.,TGCAGTGCTAGAGATGATAGGATCTCTGGAAACACCATATATTTT,CSARDDRISGNTIYF
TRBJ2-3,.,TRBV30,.,TGTGCCTGGAGTGTAAGGCCCAGGGGCCCTACCACAGATACGCAGTATTTT,CAWSVRPRGPTTDTQYF
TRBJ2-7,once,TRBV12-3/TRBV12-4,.,TGTGCCAGCACCCTGGGGGGGGCGGTTGAGCAGTACTTC,CASTLGGAVEQYF
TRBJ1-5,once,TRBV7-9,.,TGTGCCAGCAGCTTAGTTGGGGGTAGCAATCAGCCCCAGCATTTT,CASSLVGGSNQPQHF
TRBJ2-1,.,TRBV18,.,TGTGCCAGCTCACCCTCTCAGGGCAGGGGCTCATTCAATGAGCAGTTCTTC,CASSPSQGRGSFNEQFF
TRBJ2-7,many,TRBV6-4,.,TGTGCCAGCAGTGACTCCGGAGACGGGGTGGGGGAGCAGTACTTC,CASSDSGDGVGEQYF
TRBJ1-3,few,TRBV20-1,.,TGCAGTGCCGCCGGGGTGTATGGAAACACCATATATTTT,CSAAGVYGNTIYF